The sequence of this T cell receptor (beta chain) was determined in a study of shared clonotypes between healthy human individuals. The donors, healthy adults who were HIV-negative, had experienced no recent acute infections or vaccinations. Clones were read by immunoSEQ multiplex PCR, and TCRdb kept only the in-frame ones, dropping some. The repertoire consists of 2 million to 2.5 million clones, with 80% to 95% occurring once and the leading ten covering around 0.38%. V was trimmed by 4 bases and J by 3 bases, leaving 20 bases between them. Germline CDR1 is SGHRS and CDR2 is YFSETQ. This CDR3 contains 16 residues.

Sequenced input: naive CD4+ T cells from PBMCs. Subset reported: CD45RA+ positively selected. The chain has TRBV5-1 and TRBJ2-7; possible D gene TRBD2, 5 bases. The receptor was derived from a man between 18 and 35 years old in good health. Some clones in this sample may be carry-over from other donors' samples. CDR3 nucleotides: TGCGCCAGCAGCCTCGCCCCCCCGGGGTGGGGCTACGAGCAGTACTTC. It codes for CASSLAPPGWGYEQYF.